Listed below are T cell receptor beta chains from one sample, sequenced in a study of shared clonotypes between healthy human individuals. Sequenced by immunoSEQ multiplex PCR; TCRdb stores in-frame clones only, minus some. The profile shows 1.5 million to 2.5 million clones, 85% to 95% of them singletons. Specimen: naive CD8+ T cells sorted from blood. These receptors all come from a man between 18 and 29 years old in good health. Both conserved end residues are part of each CDR3. D genes are given only for firm matches. Where a row states a size, it is once, few, many or the class of an expanded clone; other rows omit it.

D gene	clone size	V gene	J gene	CDR3 DNA	CDR3 protein
TRBD1	-	TRBV7-9	TRBJ1-4	TGTGCCAGCAGCTCGACTGACAGGGGAGAGTACGATGAAAAACTGTTTTTT	CASSSTDRGEYDEKLFF
TRBD2	-	TRBV4-3	TRBJ2-7	TGCGCCAGCAGCCCGAACGGGGGGGGCTACGAGCAGTACTTC	CASSPNGGGYEQYF
-	-	TRBV5-5	TRBJ2-7	TGTGCCAGCAGCATTACAGGGACCTACGAGCAGTACTTC	CASSITGTYEQYF
-	-	TRBV4-1	TRBJ2-3	TGCGCCAGCAGCCAAGGTCCCAGGGTGGGAGATACGCAGTATTTT	CASSQGPRVGDTQYF
-	-	TRBV6-1	TRBJ2-7	TGTGCCAGCAGTGAAGGCCGCGGGCCTCTGTACGAGCAGTACTTC	CASSEGRGPLYEQYF
TRBD1	-	TRBV27	TRBJ2-2	TGTGCCAGCTCTACCGGGACAGCAAACACCGGGGAGCTGTTTTTT	CASSTGTANTGELFF
-	-	TRBV6-6	TRBJ2-5	TGTGCCAGCAGCCCGTGGGAGGAGGGTCCACAAGAGACCCAGTACTTC	CASSPWEEGPQETQYF
-	-	TRBV4-1	TRBJ2-7	TGCGCCAGCAGCCAAACGGACAGTAGCACCTACGAGCAGTACTTC	CASSQTDSSTYEQYF
TRBD2	-	TRBV29-1	TRBJ2-3	TGCAGCGTTGCTTCTGGGGGGGGAAGCACAGATACGCAGTATTTT	CSVASGGGSTDTQYF
-	-	TRBV9	TRBJ2-7	TGTGCCAGCAGCACTGGTGGGGGTTGGTCCTACGAGCAGTACTTC	CASSTGGGWSYEQYF
-	-	TRBV6-5	TRBJ2-2	TGTGCCAGCAGTTACTCATGGGCTACAGCCGGGGAGCTGTTTTTT	CASSYSWATAGELFF
-	-	TRBV7-9	TRBJ2-1	TGTGCCAGCAGCTTAGGACGCAGGGAGCAGTTCTTC	CASSLGRREQFF
-	-	TRBV4-1	TRBJ1-2	TGCGCCAGCAGCCAAGAAATACAGGTGCTCTATGGCTACACCTTC	CASSQEIQVLYGYTF
-	once	TRBV25-1	TRBJ2-7	TGTGCCAGCACGATAGGGGAGGGGGCGTACGAGCAGTACTTC	CASTIGEGAYEQYF
TRBD2	-	TRBV19	TRBJ2-2	TGTGCCAGTAGTGGGGGACTAGCGGGAATTGGCACCGGGGAGCTGTTTTTT	CASSGGLAGIGTGELFF
TRBD1	-	TRBV6-4	TRBJ2-7	TGTGCCAGCAGTGGCATTCCGGGACAGGGGGCTTCGCAGTACTTC	CASSGIPGQGASQYF
-	-	TRBV4-1	TRBJ2-1	TGCGCCAGCAGCCAAATGACTGAGCAGTTCTTC	CASSQMTEQFF
TRBD2	-	TRBV27	TRBJ2-5	TGTGCCAGCAGTCCTTGGACTAGCGGGGGGCGCGAGACCCAGTACTTC	CASSPWTSGGRETQYF
TRBD1	-	TRBV5-1	TRBJ2-2	TGCGCCAGCAGCTTAGACAGGGGTGCGAACACCGGGGAGCTGTTTTTT	CASSLDRGANTGELFF
TRBD2	-	TRBV13	TRBJ2-7	TGTGCCAGCAGCCTAGGGGGACTAGCGGATTACGAGCAGTACTTC	CASSLGGLADYEQYF
-	-	TRBV19	TRBJ2-2	TGTGCCAGTAGTATAGCGGCAGGGAACGCGAACACCGGGGAGCTGTTTTTT	CASSIAAGNANTGELFF
TRBD1	once	TRBV7-2	TRBJ2-7	TGTGCCAGCAACCCGGGACAGCAATCCTACGAGCAGTACTTC	CASNPGQQSYEQYF
TRBD2	-	TRBV7-9	TRBJ2-3	TGTGCCAGCAGTCTATCGGCGGGAGCAGATACGCAGTATTTT	CASSLSAGADTQYF
TRBD2	-	TRBV13	TRBJ2-1	TGTGCCAGCAGCCTATCCGGCCTAGCGGGAGGCAATGAGCAGTTCTTC	CASSLSGLAGGNEQFF
-	-	TRBV11-2	TRBJ2-1	TGTGCCAGCAATAGTCGGCTACCCTACAATGAGCAGTTCTTC	CASNSRLPYNEQFF
TRBD2	-	TRBV27	TRBJ2-3	TGTGCCAGCAGTTTACTTAAGGCGGGGGACACAGATACGCAGTATTTT	CASSLLKAGDTDTQYF
TRBD1	-	TRBV4-1	TRBJ1-1	TGCGCCAGCATGGGACAGGGGTGGACTGAAGCTTTCTTT	CASMGQGWTEAFF
-	-	TRBV7-9	TRBJ1-3	TGTGCCAGCAGCCTTAAGGGGACTCGTGGAAACACCATATATTTT	CASSLKGTRGNTIYF
-	-	TRBV6-1	TRBJ2-7	TGTGCCAGCACAGATTCCTACGAGCAGTACTTC	CASTDSYEQYF
-	-	TRBV27	TRBJ2-7	TGTGCCAGCAGTTTAGCGGGATCTGTAGGACGGCCCTACGAGCAGTACTTC	CASSLAGSVGRPYEQYF
-	-	TRBV4-1	TRBJ2-1	TGCGCCAGCAGCCAAAATAAAGCGCCTCTATACAATGAGCAGTTCTTC	CASSQNKAPLYNEQFF
-	-	TRBV5-4	TRBJ2-1	TGTGCCAGCAGCTTGCCGGGCCTTACCTACAATGAGCAGTTCTTC	CASSLPGLTYNEQFF
-	-	TRBV13	TRBJ2-3	TGTGCCAGCAGCCCAACGGAGGGGACAGATACGCAGTATTTT	CASSPTEGTDTQYF
-	-	TRBV7-6	TRBJ2-7	TGTGCCAGCAGCCCCCGCAGGGGTGACTACGAGCAGTACTTC	CASSPRRGDYEQYF
-	-	TRBV2	TRBJ2-1	TGTGCCAGCAGTGAAGGGACTGGTTACAATGAGCAGTTCTTC	CASSEGTGYNEQFF
-	-	TRBV9	TRBJ2-1	TGTGCCAGCAGCGTAGAGGGGCTTGCCTACAATGAGCAGTTCTTC	CASSVEGLAYNEQFF
-	-	TRBV7-6	TRBJ1-2	TGTGCCAGCAGCTTAGCACAGGGCTCGGAGGGCTACACCTTC	CASSLAQGSEGYTF
-	-	TRBV11-2	TRBJ2-7	TGTGCCAGCAGCTTAGATCTAGAGGGATTAAGCTACGAGCAGTACTTC	CASSLDLEGLSYEQYF
TRBD1	-	TRBV9	TRBJ2-3	TGTGCCAGTGGTAAGACAGGGACGGATACGCAGTATTTT	CASGKTGTDTQYF
-	-	TRBV6-1	TRBJ1-5	TGTGCCAGCAGTGAATTTTTTGGGACTTTTGATAAGCATTTT	CASSEFFGTFDKHF
TRBD2	-	TRBV7-9	TRBJ2-3	TGTGCCAGCAGCTCCGCCGGGACTAGCGGGGGGCGGGCAGATACGCAGTATTTT	CASSSAGTSGGRADTQYF
-	-	TRBV7-2	TRBJ2-7	TGTGCCAGCAGCCGCCTCTTTGGCGGTCGCGAGCAGTACTTC	CASSRLFGGREQYF
-	once	TRBV4-1	TRBJ2-5	TGCGCCAGCAGCCAAGTAGAACTGGCGGAAGAGACCCAGTACTTC	CASSQVELAEETQYF
-	-	TRBV5-4	TRBJ1-3	TGTGCCAGCAGCTTAAGGGGATCTGGAAACACCATATATTTT	CASSLRGSGNTIYF
TRBD2	-	TRBV13	TRBJ2-5	TGTGCCAGCAGCTTCAAGCGGGGCCACGCAGAGACCCAGTACTTC	CASSFKRGHAETQYF
-	-	TRBV9	TRBJ2-2	TGTGCCAGCAGTGATCAGAACACCGGGGAGCTGTTTTTT	CASSDQNTGELFF
TRBD2	-	TRBV2	TRBJ2-7	TGTGCCAGCAGTGTGGCAGCGGGGGGAATCTACGAGCAGTACTTC	CASSVAAGGIYEQYF
-	-	TRBV15	TRBJ2-1	TGTGCCACCAGCCCGGGACCTCAGGGCAATGAGCAGTTCTTC	CATSPGPQGNEQFF
-	-	TRBV11-2	TRBJ1-2	TGTGCCAGCAGCTTAGAGGGGACCCTAGGTGGCTACACCTTC	CASSLEGTLGGYTF